This entry lists 9 T cell receptor beta chains sequenced from one sample in a study of blood T cells in healthy people across ages. A second PCR of roughly 7 to 11 cycles used a sample-barcoded 5' primer and a J-beta primer mix. Using its own MiXCR run on the 5' RACE reads, TCRdb lists one record per CDR3 protein. The sample contains about 800,000 distinct CDR3 sequences, roughly 25% of which appear only once. This same sample was also taken into another study, of T cells of mothers and their children.

The specimen sequenced was blood. The receptors originated from a boy younger than 18 in good health.

This clonotype was detected many times. This rearrangement joins TRBV14 to TRBJ1-2; 9 positions match TRBD1. Germline values: CDR1 SGHDN, CDR2 FVKESK. This CDR3 comprises 13 residues. The junction had 3 bases not matched to a gene; V was cut back by 6 bases and J by 4 bases. The CDR3 bases are TGTGCCAGCAGTCCGACAGGGGGCTATGGCTACACCTTC. This codes for CASSPTGGYGYTF. Variable domain in full (rest from reference TRBV14 and TRBJ1-2): EAGVTQFPSHSVIEKGQTVTLRCDPISGHDNLYWYRRVMGKEIKFLLHFVKESKQDESGMPNNRFLAERTGGTYSTLKVQPAELEDSGVYFCASSPTGGYGYTFGSGTRLTVV.

The sample holds a few counts of this clonotype. V gene TRBV29-1 combines with J gene TRBJ2-5; the D gene is possibly TRBD2 (6 bases). The CDR3 is 14 amino acids. Germline assignment: CDR1 SQVTM and CDR2 ANQGSEA. V was cut by 3 bases and J by 7 bases, with 18 bases left in between. Here the CDR3 DNA reads TGCAGCGTTGATGGCGGGGCCTCAAGTTGGACCCAGTACTTC. It encodes CSVDGGASSWTQYF.

V and J are TRBV6-2 or TRBV6-3 and TRBJ1-5; D gene uncertain. The germline V and J ends were trimmed by 8 bases and 2 bases, with 13 bases remaining between them. The CDR3 length is 14 residues. Germline V CDR1 and CDR2: MNHEY, SVGEGT. The CDR3: CASGETRGNQPQHF. CDR3 DNA sequence: TGTGCCAGCGGGGAGACAAGAGGCAATCAGCCCCAGCATTTT.

There are a few counts of this clonotype. J is TRBJ2-5 and V is TRBV20-1, with TRBD2 matching 10 bases. Looked up from germline, CDR1 is DFQATT and CDR2 is SNEGSKA (reference sequence). The J segment lost 5 bases and the V segment lost 6 bases, leaving 3 bases of the junction unmatched. The CDR3 totals 12 residues. CDR3 loop: CSASTSGETQYF. The DNA of the CDR3 is TGCAGTGCGTCGACTAGCGGGGAGACCCAGTACTTC.

The gene calls are TRBV29-1 and TRBJ2-5, with D perhaps TRBD2 (6 bases). The CDR3 length is 12 residues. Per germline, CDR1 SQVTM and CDR2 ANQGSEA. V was cut by 7 bases and J by 5 bases, with 14 bases left in between. For the CDR3, the DNA is TGCAGCGCTGGAGGGTTCCCGGAGACCCAGTACTTC. It codes for CSAGGFPETQYF.

Points on this clonotype: Relative to the germline gene, one junction end is altered; a read error may explain this. The rearrangement links TRBV7-2 to TRBJ2-3; D remains ambiguous. The CDR3 length is 15 residues. Germline CDR1 is SGHTA and CDR2 is FQGNSA. The CDR3 bases are TGTGCCAGCAGCTTAAGTGCGGATCCCCAAGTTCACCAGTACTTT. Protein: CASSLSADPQVHQYF. Supplemented by reference TRBV7-2 and TRBJ2-3, the full variable domain reads GAGVSQSPSNKVTEKGKDVELRCDPISGHTALYWYRQSLGQGLEFLIYFQGNSAPDKSGLPSDRFSAERTGGSVSTLTIQRTQQEDSAVYLCASSLSADPQVHQYFGPGTRLTVL.

This clonotype was recorded a few times. The chain is built from TRBV7-2 and TRBJ1-1; D unresolved. This CDR3 has 14 residues. The V end was cut by 1 base, the J end by 11 bases, with 17 bases between. The germline gives CDR1 SGHTA, CDR2 FQGNSA. CDR3: CASSLVDGPVEAFF. The DNA of the CDR3 is TGTGCCAGCAGCTTAGTGGACGGACCTGTTGAGGCTTTCTTT.

This clonotype was seen only a few times. This chain uses TRBV28 with TRBJ1-2; TRBD1 might be the D (5 bases). With 6 bases removed from V and 1 base from J, the gap between germline ends came to 12 bases. CDR3 length: 14 residues. The germline V gene encodes CDR1 MDHEN and CDR2 SYDVKM. The CDR3 sequence is CASSGHSNNYGYTF. The CDR3 DNA follows: TGTGCCAGCAGCGGACACTCCAATAACTATGGCTACACCTTC.

V gene TRBV20-1 combines with J gene TRBJ1-5, with 7 bases lining up with TRBD1. The germline V gene encodes CDR1 DFQATT and CDR2 SNEGSKA (reference sequence). This CDR3 contains 16 residues. With V trimmed by 3 bases and J by 4 bases, 12 bases remained unmatched. The CDR3 loop is CSASSLEDRFNQPQHF. The CDR3 DNA sequence: TGCAGTGCTAGTAGCCTCGAGGACAGGTTTAATCAGCCCCAGCATTTT.